This T cell receptor beta chain emerged from a study of T cell responses to AZD1222 COVID-19 vaccine. The study's findings and limits: Spike-specific TCR repertoires showed rising breadth and depth after two AZD1222 doses. It was only after the peak T cell response that any repertoires were sampled. A mostly white British donor set with more females was recruited, and clonal diversity was possibly underestimated. With dominance at 160-218 and 743-854, vaccine-associated CD4 TCRs spanned spike.

The CDR3 extends over 16 amino acids. Trimming shortened V by 2 bases and J by 4 bases, and 15 bases separated the two germline ends. Germline lookup yields CDR1 MNHNS and CDR2 SASEGT. Regarding this clone: The antigen remains undetermined.

Generated by immunoSEQ multiplex PCR, the TCRdb table keeps only in-frame clones and is missing some. The sample has tens of thousands of clones; roughly nine tenths are singletons. The rearrangement joins TRBV6-1 to TRBJ1-3; TRBD1 might be the D (6 bases). The TCR sequence derives from an adult in good health. Sequenced material: peripheral blood, taken on day 0 of AZD1222 vaccination. Here the CDR3 DNA reads TGTGCCAGCAGTGAATACAGGGTTGATCTCGGAAACACCATATATTTT. Amino acids: CASSEYRVDLGNTIYF.